This passage covers 2 T cell receptor beta chains from one sample sequenced in a study of T cell responses to AZD1222 COVID-19 vaccine. The method was immunoSEQ multiplex PCR; TCRdb's version includes in-frame clones alone and lacks a portion of them. The sample has 200,000 or so clones, 90% to 95% seen once. Specimen: peripheral blood, collected on day 0 of AZD1222 vaccination. Receptors originate from an adult in good health.

Here the CDR3 reads CASSLPGQIDEKLFF. CDR3 DNA sequence: TGTGCCAGCAGCCTGCCGGGACAGATTGATGAAAAACTGTTTTTT. V gene TRBV4-2 combines with J gene TRBJ1-4; 7 bases are a match to TRBD1. Germline values: CDR1 LGHNA, CDR2 YNFKEQ. Losses at the gene ends were 4 bases for V and 6 bases for J; bases not matched to a gene: 8. The CDR3 covers 15 residues.

The chain couples TRBV21-1 to TRBJ2-1; the table's D call, TRBD2, was not checked against the DNA. TRBV21-1 has pseudogene status. The CDR3 has 19 amino acids. The CDR3 nucleotides are TGTGCCAGCAGCGCCCCTCGGGCGGGCGTCCTCAGCTCCTACAATGAGCAGTTCTTC. It specifies CASSAPRAGVLSSYNEQFF.